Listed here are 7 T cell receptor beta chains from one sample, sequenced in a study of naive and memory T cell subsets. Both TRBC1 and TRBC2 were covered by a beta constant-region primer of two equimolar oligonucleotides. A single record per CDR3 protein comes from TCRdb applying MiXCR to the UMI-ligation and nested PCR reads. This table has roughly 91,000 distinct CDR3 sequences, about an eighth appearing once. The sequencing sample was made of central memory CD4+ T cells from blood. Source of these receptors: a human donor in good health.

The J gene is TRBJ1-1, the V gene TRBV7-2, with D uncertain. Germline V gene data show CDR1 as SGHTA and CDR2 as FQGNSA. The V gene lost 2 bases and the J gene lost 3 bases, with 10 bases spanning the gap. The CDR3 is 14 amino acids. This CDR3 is CASSLSLLYTEAFF. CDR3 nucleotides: TGTGCCAGCAGCTTATCCCTCCTCTACACTGAAGCTTTCTTT.

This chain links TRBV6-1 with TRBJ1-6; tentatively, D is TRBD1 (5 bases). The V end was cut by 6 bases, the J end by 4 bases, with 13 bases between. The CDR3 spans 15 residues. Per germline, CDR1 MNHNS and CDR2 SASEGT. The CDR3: CASRRQQSYNSPLHF. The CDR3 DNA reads TGTGCCAGCAGAAGACAGCAATCTTATAATTCACCCCTCCACTTT.

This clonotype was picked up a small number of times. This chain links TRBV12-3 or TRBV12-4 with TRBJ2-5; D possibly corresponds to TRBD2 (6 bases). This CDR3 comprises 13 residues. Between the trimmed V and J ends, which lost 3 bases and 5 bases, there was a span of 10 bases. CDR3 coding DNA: TGTGCCAGCAGTTTTAGCGGAAGGGAGACCCAGTACTTC. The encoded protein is CASSFSGRETQYF.

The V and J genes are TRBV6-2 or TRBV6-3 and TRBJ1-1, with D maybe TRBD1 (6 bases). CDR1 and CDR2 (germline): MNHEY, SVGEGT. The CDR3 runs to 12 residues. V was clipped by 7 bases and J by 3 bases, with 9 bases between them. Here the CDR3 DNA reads TGTGCCAGCACAGGGGCGTACACTGAAGCTTTCTTT. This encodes CASTGAYTEAFF.

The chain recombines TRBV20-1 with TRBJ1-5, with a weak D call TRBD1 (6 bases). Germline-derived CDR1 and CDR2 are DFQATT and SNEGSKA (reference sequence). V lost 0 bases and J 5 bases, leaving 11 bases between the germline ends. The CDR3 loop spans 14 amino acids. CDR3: CSAREGAYYQPQHF. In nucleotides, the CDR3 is TGCAGTGCTAGAGAGGGGGCATATTATCAGCCCCAGCATTTT.

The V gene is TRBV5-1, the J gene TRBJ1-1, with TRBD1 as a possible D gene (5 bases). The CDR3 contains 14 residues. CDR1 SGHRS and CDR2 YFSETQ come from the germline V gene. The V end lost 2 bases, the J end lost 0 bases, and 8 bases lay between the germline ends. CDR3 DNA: TGCGCCAGCAGCTTACCAGGGATGAACACTGAAGCTTTCTTT. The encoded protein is CASSLPGMNTEAFF.

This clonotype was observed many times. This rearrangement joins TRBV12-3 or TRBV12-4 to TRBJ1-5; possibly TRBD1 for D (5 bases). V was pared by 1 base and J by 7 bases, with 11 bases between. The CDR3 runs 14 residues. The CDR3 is CASSLDGGRQPQHF. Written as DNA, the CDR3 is TGTGCCAGCAGTTTAGACGGGGGAAGGCAGCCCCAGCATTTT.